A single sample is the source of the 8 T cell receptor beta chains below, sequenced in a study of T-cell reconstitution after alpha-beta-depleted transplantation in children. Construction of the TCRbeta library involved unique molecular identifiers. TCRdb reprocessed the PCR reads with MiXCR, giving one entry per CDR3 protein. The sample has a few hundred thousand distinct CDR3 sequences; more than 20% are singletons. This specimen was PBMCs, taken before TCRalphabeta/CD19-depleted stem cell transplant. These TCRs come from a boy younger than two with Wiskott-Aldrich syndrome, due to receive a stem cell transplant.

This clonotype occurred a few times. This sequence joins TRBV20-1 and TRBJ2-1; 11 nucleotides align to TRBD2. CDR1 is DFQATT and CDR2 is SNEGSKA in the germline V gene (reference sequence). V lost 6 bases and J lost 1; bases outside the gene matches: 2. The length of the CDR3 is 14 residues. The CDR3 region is CSAIAGGSYNEQFF. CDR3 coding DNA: TGCAGTGCAATAGCGGGAGGGTCCTACAATGAGCAGTTCTTC.

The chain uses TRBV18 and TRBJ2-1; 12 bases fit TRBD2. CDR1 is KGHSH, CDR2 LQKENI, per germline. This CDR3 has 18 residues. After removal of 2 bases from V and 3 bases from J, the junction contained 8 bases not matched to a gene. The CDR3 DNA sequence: TGTGCCAGCTCACCAATCCTAGCGGGAGGGCCGATCTACAATGAGCAGTTCTTC. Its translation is CASSPILAGGPIYNEQFF. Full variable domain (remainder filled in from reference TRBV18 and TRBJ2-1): NAGVMQNPRHLVRRRGQEARLRCSPMKGHSHVYWYRQLPEEGLKFMVYLQKENIIDESGMPKERFSAEFPKEGPSILRIQQVVRGDSAAYFCASSPILAGGPIYNEQFFGPGTRLTVL.

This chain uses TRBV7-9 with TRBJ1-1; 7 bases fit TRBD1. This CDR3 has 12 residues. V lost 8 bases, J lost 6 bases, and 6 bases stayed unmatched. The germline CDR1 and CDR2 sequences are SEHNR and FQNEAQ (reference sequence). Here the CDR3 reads CASELGQSEAFF. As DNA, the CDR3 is TGTGCCAGCGAATTGGGACAGTCTGAAGCTTTCTTT.

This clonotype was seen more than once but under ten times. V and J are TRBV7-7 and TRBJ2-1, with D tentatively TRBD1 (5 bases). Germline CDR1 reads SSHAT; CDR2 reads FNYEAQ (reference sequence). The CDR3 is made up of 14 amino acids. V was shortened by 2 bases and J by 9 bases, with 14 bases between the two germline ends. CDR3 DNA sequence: TGTGCCAGCAGCTTACAGGGCGCTGGTAGTGAGCAGTTCTTC. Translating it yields CASSLQGAGSEQFF.

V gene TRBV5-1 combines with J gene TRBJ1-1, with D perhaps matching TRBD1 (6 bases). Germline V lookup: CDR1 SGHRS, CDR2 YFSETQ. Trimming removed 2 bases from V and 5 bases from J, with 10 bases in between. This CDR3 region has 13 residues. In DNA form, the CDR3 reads TGCGCCAGCAGCTTAGGACAGCAAACTGAAGCTTTCTTT. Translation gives CASSLGQQTEAFF.

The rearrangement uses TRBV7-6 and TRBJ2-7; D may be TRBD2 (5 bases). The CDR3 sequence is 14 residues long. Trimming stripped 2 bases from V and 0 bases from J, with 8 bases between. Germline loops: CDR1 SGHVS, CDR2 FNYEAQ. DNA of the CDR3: TGTGCCAGCAGCTTATTAGCGACCTCCTACGAGCAGTACTTC. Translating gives CASSLLATSYEQYF.

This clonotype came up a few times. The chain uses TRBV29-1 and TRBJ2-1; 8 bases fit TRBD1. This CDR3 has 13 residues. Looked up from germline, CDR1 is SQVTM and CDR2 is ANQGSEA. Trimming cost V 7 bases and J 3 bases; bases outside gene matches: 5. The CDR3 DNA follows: TGCAGCGCGGACAGGGATGGCTACAATGAGCAGTTCTTC. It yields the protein CSADRDGYNEQFF.

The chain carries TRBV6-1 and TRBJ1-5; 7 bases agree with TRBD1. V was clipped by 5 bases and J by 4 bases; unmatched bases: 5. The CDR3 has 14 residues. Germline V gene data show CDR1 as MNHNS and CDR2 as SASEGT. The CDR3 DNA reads TGTGCCAGCAGTCCACAGGGGAGGAATCAGCCCCAGCATTTT. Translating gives CASSPQGRNQPQHF.